This entry describes one T cell receptor (beta chain). This CDR3 has 17 residues. The germline CDR1 and CDR2 sequences are LGHNA and YNFKEQ. The V gene end was trimmed by 1 base and the J gene end by 3 bases; junction bases not matched to a gene: 7. These data come from a study of blood T cell repertoires in COVID-19. About the research overall: The origin of the acute and convalescent COVID-19 samples was the United States, Italy and Spain.

In the original workflow: Estimates of nucleated cell counts were drawn from the amplification of reference gene primers. The method was immunoSEQ multiplex PCR; TCRdb's version includes in-frame clones alone and lacks a portion of them. D and trimming come from the DNA, and the V and J calls and clone size come from that table. The data contain roughly 120,000 clones, roughly 83% of them singletons. The sequence was obtained from a man younger than 45 with acute or convalescent COVID-19. Material: peripheral blood. The J gene is TRBJ2-5, the V gene TRBV4-2; 11 nucleotides agree with TRBD1. CDR3 sequence reads: CASSQGGQGELEETQYF. The CDR3 DNA reads as TGTGCCAGCAGCCAAGGGGGACAGGGGGAGCTGGAAGAGACCCAGTACTTC.